This TCR beta chain was sequenced in a study of shared clonotypes between healthy human individuals. Findings and caveats of the study: Relative to memory subsets, naive subsets generally showed larger estimated richness.

As for this clone: Its antigen is currently unknown.

Sequencing used immunoSEQ multiplex PCR; TCRdb keeps in-frame clones, though not all of them. The data contain 2 million to 2.5 million clones, just over 90% of them singletons. Trimming took 1 base from V and 5 from J, leaving 17 bases between them. Germline V gene lookup returns CDR1 SGHDN and CDR2 FVKESK. The length of the CDR3 is 16 residues. The chain employs TRBV14 and TRBJ2-5, with a possible D match to TRBD1 (6 bases). This TCR was recovered from a young man in good health. Some clones in this sample may be carry-over from other donors' samples. Specimen: naive CD4+ T cells from PBMCs. This sample's subset: CD45RA+ positively selected. CDR3 nucleotide sequence: TGTGCCAGCAGCCAAGGCCATTGGACTCAGGGGGAGACCCAGTACTTC. Translated, it gives CASSQGHWTQGETQYF.